This T cell receptor (beta chain) appears in the sequencing data of a study of blood T cell repertoires in COVID-19. Study in general: PBMCs, B-cell-depleted T cells, or T cells provided the cDNA or gDNA that made up the material.

In the authors' workflow: Using reference gene primer amplification, nucleated cell counts were estimated. This table comes from immunoSEQ multiplex PCR, and its TCRdb copy is limited to in-frame clones, with some not included. That table furnishes V, J and clone size, whereas the DNA furnished D and trimming. The repertoire consists of 45,000 to 70,000 clones, with 82% occurring once and the leading ten covering around 21%. The count of this clone is one. CDR1 is LNHDA and CDR2 is SQIVND in the germline V gene (reference sequence). The CDR3 consists of 14 residues. V dropped 5 bases and J dropped 0; count of bases not matched to a gene: 3.

The receptor comes from a woman in her fifties or sixties with acute or convalescent COVID-19. This chain uses TRBV19 with TRBJ1-1, with 7 nucleotides matching TRBD1. Sequenced material: peripheral blood. CDR3 protein: CASSAQGLNTEAFF. The DNA of the CDR3 is TGTGCCAGTAGTGCACAGGGGCTGAACACTGAAGCTTTCTTT. Drawing the rest from reference TRBV19 and TRBJ1-1, the complete variable domain is DGGITQSPKYLFRKEGQNVTLSCEQNLNHDAMYWYRQDPGQGLRLIYYSQIVNDFQKGDIAEGYSVSREKKESFPLTVTSAQKNPTAFYLCASSAQGLNTEAFFGQGTRLTVV.